These 8 T cell receptor beta chains were all obtained from the same sample, sequenced in a study of CD8 T cells in ankylosing spondylitis. TCRdb called the 5' RACE reads again in MiXCR, with one record for every CDR3 protein. The table has some 30,000 distinct CDR3 sequences, 12% to 15% seen once; the top ten hold about 40%. The specimen sequenced was blood. The receptors shown here come from a male donor with ankylosing spondylitis or in good health (not recorded which).

The rearrangement links TRBV2 to TRBJ2-5; D is possibly TRBD2 (6 bases). The CDR3 sequence is 17 residues long. CDR1 SNHLY and CDR2 FYNNEI come from the germline V gene. V was shortened by 0 bases and J by 5 bases, with 19 bases between the two germline ends. For the CDR3, the DNA is TGTGCCAGCAGTGAAGCTCAAAGTAGGAGGGACCGCGAGACCCAGTACTTC. Protein sequence: CASSEAQSRRDRETQYF.

The V and J genes are TRBV20-1 and TRBJ2-1; D is perhaps TRBD1 or TRBD2 (6 bases each). The CDR3 totals 15 residues. Between the trimmed V and J ends, which lost 6 bases and 8 bases, there was a span of 23 bases. CDR1 and CDR2 from the germline V gene are DFQATT and SNEGSKA (reference sequence). CDR3 DNA sequence: TGCAGTGCGCGCCGGGCTAGGGGGGCCTGGGATGAGCAGTTCTTC. Translation: CSARRARGAWDEQFF.

This clonotype was seen a handful of times. J is TRBJ2-7 and V is TRBV4-1; D remains unclear. The V gene's germline CDR1 is MGHRA and CDR2 YSYEKL. The CDR3 is 14 residues long. V lost 2 bases and J 3 bases, leaving 11 bases between the germline ends. The CDR3 loop is CASSQPGLDYEQYF. The DNA for the CDR3 is TGCGCCAGCAGCCAACCAGGATTGGACTACGAGCAGTACTTC.

This clonotype was found a few times. The CDR3 DNA reads as TGTGCCAGCAGACCGGGACAGGGTACCGGGGAGCTGTTTTTT. It specifies CASRPGQGTGELFF. This chain connects TRBV12-3 or TRBV12-4 to TRBJ2-2, with TRBD1 identical over 9 bases. The J segment lost 5 bases and the V segment lost 6 bases, leaving 4 bases of the junction unmatched. The CDR3 spans 14 residues.

This clonotype was counted only a few times. The chain combines TRBV4-3 with TRBJ1-1; no reliable D call. Germline values: CDR1 LGHNA, CDR2 YSLEER. This CDR3 region has 15 residues. Trimming took off 4 bases at V and 3 bases at J, with 15 bases between the two ends. CDR3 loop: CASSPRVDSYTEAFF. The CDR3 nucleotides are TGCGCCAGCAGCCCAAGGGTCGATTCTTACACTGAAGCTTTCTTT.

J is TRBJ2-2 and V is TRBV6-2 or TRBV6-3; D remains unclear. Germline V gene lookup returns CDR1 MNHEY and CDR2 SVGEGT. Trimming stripped 5 bases from V and 9 bases from J, with 4 bases between. The CDR3 has 10 amino acids. The CDR3 loop is CASSNRELFF. The DNA for the CDR3 is TGTGCCAGCAGTAACAGGGAGCTGTTTTTT.

The table lists this clonotype with a few counts. The chain joins TRBV28 to TRBJ1-2; the D is unclear. Between the trimmed V and J ends, which lost 5 bases and 4 bases, there was a span of 14 bases. Germline values: CDR1 MDHEN, CDR2 SYDVKM. The CDR3 runs to 14 residues. The CDR3 DNA is TGTGCCAGCAGTCCACCCGGACGGGGCTATGGCTACACCTTC. Translation gives CASSPPGRGYGYTF.

This clonotype has a handful of counts. The chain has TRBV27 and TRBJ1-4; 7 bases match TRBD1. V lost 5 bases and J lost 11; bases outside the gene matches: 8. From germline, CDR1 is MNHEY and CDR2 SMNVEV (reference sequence). The CDR3 runs 13 residues. CDR3 coding DNA: TGTGCCAGCAGTCCGCGGACGACAGGGAAACTGTTTTTT. Translating gives CASSPRTTGKLFF.